These 26 T cell receptor beta chains were sequenced from one sample in a study of beta chain features in type 1 diabetes. Findings of the study overall: When Type 1 diabetes patients were examined, their TCRB CDR3s proved moderately but significantly shorter in all four CD4+ subsets.

The whole isolated RNA underwent reverse transcription, so sequencing captured expressed TCRB transcripts. The data were produced by immunoSEQ multiplex PCR, yet TCRdb's version contains in-frame clones alone and is incomplete. Of approximately 260,000 clones in the sample, about 20% are singletons; the top ten hold less than 0.03%. For these receptors, no antigen is known. Material for sequencing was naive CD4+ T cells from blood. The receptors stem from a woman in her thirties or forties with type 1 diabetes.

This chain links TRBV5-6 with TRBJ2-2, with a tentative D call TRBD2 (7 bases). This CDR3 region has 15 residues. Trimming cost V 5 bases and J 0 bases, with 11 bases left between them. CDR1 and CDR2 from the germline V gene are SGHDT and YYEEEE. The CDR3: CASRTGGPNTGELFF. The CDR3 region has the DNA TGTGCCAGCAGAACCGGGGGGCCGAACACCGGGGAGCTGTTTTTT. Together with reference TRBV5-6 and TRBJ2-2, the CDR3 gives the full variable domain: DAGVTQSPTHLIKTRGQQVTLRCSPKSGHDTVSWYQQALGQGPQFIFQYYEEEERQRGNFPDRFSGHQFPNYSSELNVNALLLGDSALYLCASRTGGPNTGELFFGEGSRLTVL.

In its sample, this clone was seen a few times. CDR3 loop: CASSLGSSSGDEQFF. The DNA of the CDR3 is TGCGCCAGCAGCTTGGGGTCTAGCAGTGGGGATGAGCAGTTCTTC. The rearrangement joins TRBV5-1 to TRBJ2-1, with D perhaps TRBD2 (5 bases). The CDR3 runs to 15 residues. Germline CDR1 reads SGHRS; CDR2 reads YFSETQ. The V end lost 0 bases, the J end lost 8 bases, and 15 bases lay between the germline ends.

The chain combines TRBV4-1 with TRBJ1-1, with D tentatively TRBD1 (5 bases). Deletions cut 4 bases from V and 1 base from J, with 13 bases between. The length of the CDR3 is 15 residues. Looked up from germline, CDR1 is MGHRA and CDR2 is YSYEKL. The CDR3 DNA is TGCGCCAGCAGCCTAGGCTGGACACAGAACACTGAAGCTTTCTTT. Encoded protein: CASSLGWTQNTEAFF.

The table lists this clone with a few counts. This chain uses TRBV9 with TRBJ1-2, with unresolved D. The germline gives CDR1 SGDLS, CDR2 YYNGEE. V lost 0 bases, J lost 4 bases, and 7 bases lay in between. This CDR3 contains 13 residues. The CDR3 DNA is TGTGCCAGCAGCGTAGGACGCGGCTATGGCTACACCTTC. Its translation is CASSVGRGYGYTF.

This clone showed up just a few times. J is TRBJ2-7 and V is TRBV29-1, with 7 bases lining up with TRBD1. This CDR3 comprises 13 residues. Per the germline V gene, CDR1 is SQVTM and CDR2 is ANQGSEA. The J segment lost 0 bases and the V segment lost 7 bases, leaving 6 bases of the junction unmatched. The CDR3 nucleotides are TGCAGCGCTTCACAGGGGAACTCCTACGAGCAGTACTTC. Its protein product is CSASQGNSYEQYF.

This chain joins TRBV19 and TRBJ1-6; the D is unclear. In germline, CDR1 is LNHDA, CDR2 SQIVND (reference sequence). V was trimmed by 5 bases and J by 7 bases, leaving 6 bases between them. The CDR3 loop spans 12 amino acids. CDR3 amino acids: CASSEANSPLHF. The CDR3 DNA is TGTGCCAGTAGTGAGGCAAATTCACCCCTCCACTTT.

This clone was detected a few times. The rearrangement uses TRBV29-1 and TRBJ2-1, with 9 bases fitting TRBD2. The ends lost 3 bases at V and 9 bases at J; junction bases unmatched: 6. Germline CDR1 and CDR2: SQVTM and ANQGSEA. This CDR3 contains 13 residues. CDR3 amino acids: CSVDRLAGTEQFF. The CDR3 DNA reads as TGCAGCGTTGATAGGCTAGCGGGAACTGAGCAGTTCTTC.

The CDR3: CASSLGQHQNYGYTF. The CDR3 nucleotides read TGTGCCAGCAGTCTGGGACAGCACCAGAACTATGGCTACACCTTC. V is TRBV28 and J is TRBJ1-2; TRBD1 matches at 7 bases. CDR1 is MDHEN, CDR2 SYDVKM, per germline. The CDR3 contains 15 residues. Germline trimming cut 5 bases from V and 2 bases from J; bases unmatched to any gene: 8.

This chain connects TRBV7-9 to TRBJ1-1; D might be TRBD1 (6 bases). Germline CDR1 SEHNR, CDR2 FQNEAQ (reference sequence). V shed 5 bases and J shed 0 bases, with 10 bases lying between them. This CDR3 region has 14 residues. In nucleotides, the CDR3 is TGTGCCAGCAGCACGGACAGTATGAACACTGAAGCTTTCTTT. Its translation: CASSTDSMNTEAFF. The full variable domain, its missing parts supplied by reference TRBV7-9 and TRBJ1-1, is DTGVSQNPRHKITKRGQNVTFRCDPISEHNRLYWYRQTLGQGPEFLTYFQNEAQLEKSRLLSDRFSAERPKGSFSTLEIQRTEQGDSAMYLCASSTDSMNTEAFFGQGTRLTVV.

The chain links TRBV7-2 to TRBJ2-7, with a weak D call TRBD1 (9 bases). V was pared by 0 bases and J by 3 bases, with 27 bases between. CDR1 SGHTA and CDR2 FQGNSA come from the germline V gene. The CDR3 loop spans 20 amino acids. CDR3 bases: TGTGCCAGCAGCTTAGCAGCCGGGGGGGACAGGGACGTCGACTACTACGAGCAGTACTTC. Encoded protein: CASSLAAGGDRDVDYYEQYF.

The V call is TRBV29-1, the J call TRBJ2-1; the match to TRBD1 covers 9 bases. Germline V gives CDR1 SQVTM, CDR2 ANQGSEA. V dropped 7 bases and J dropped 6; count of bases not matched to a gene: 7. The CDR3 runs to 13 residues. The CDR3 DNA reads as TGCAGCGGCAACAGGGGGCCCTTCAATGAGCAGTTCTTC. This encodes CSGNRGPFNEQFF.

This clone has more than one count but fewer than ten. This chain uses TRBV5-1 with TRBJ2-2; weak D call: TRBD1 (6 bases). CDR3 length equals 14 residues. Germline V gene data show CDR1 as SGHRS and CDR2 as YFSETQ. V lost 1 base and J 6 bases, leaving 10 bases between the germline ends. CDR3 sequence reads: CASSLPTGPGELFF. The CDR3 DNA follows: TGCGCCAGCAGCTTGCCCACAGGGCCCGGGGAGCTGTTTTTT.

CDR3 nucleotide sequence: TGTGCTAGTGAGCGTGTAGTCTACAATGAGCAGTTCTTC. This translates into CASERVVYNEQFF. The rearrangement links TRBV12-5 to TRBJ2-1; D not resolved. Germline CDR1 LGHNT, CDR2 FRNRAP. V lost 7 bases to trimming and J lost 3 bases, with 10 bases between them. This CDR3 is built from 13 residues.

This clone was detected a few times. This chain connects TRBV28 to TRBJ2-4, with 9 bases matching TRBD1. The CDR3 runs to 15 residues. Trimming removed 6 bases from V and 1 base from J; junction bases left unmatched: 4. Germline CDR1 is MDHEN and CDR2 is SYDVKM. The CDR3 sequence is CASSPTGGAKNIQYF. Written as DNA, the CDR3 is TGTGCCAGCAGCCCGACAGGGGGGGCCAAAAACATTCAGTACTTC.

This chain connects TRBV28 to TRBJ1-5; 7 bases fit TRBD1. The CDR3 contains 17 residues. Germline CDR1 and CDR2: MDHEN and SYDVKM. J gave up 0 bases and V 2 bases, and 7 bases lay outside the gene matches. For the CDR3, the DNA is TGTGCCAGCAGTTTAGGAGGGGGCCCTTATAGCAATCAGCCCCAGCATTTT. Translated: CASSLGGGPYSNQPQHF.

The CDR3 loop reads CASSIRRQLNQPQHF. The CDR3 nucleotides are TGTGCCAGTAGTATAAGAAGACAGTTAAATCAGCCCCAGCATTTT. The chain carries TRBV19 and TRBJ1-5; the D gene is possibly TRBD1 (5 bases). The CDR3 is 15 amino acids. Germline V gene lookup returns CDR1 LNHDA and CDR2 SQIVND (reference sequence). Trimming shortened V by 2 bases and J by 4 bases, and 12 bases separated the two germline ends.

The gene calls are TRBV7-9 and TRBJ1-2, with D unclear. Germline V gives CDR1 SEHNR, CDR2 FQNEAQ (reference sequence). This CDR3 is 13 amino acids long. V was shortened by 11 bases and J by 4 bases, with 17 bases between the two germline ends. The CDR3 sequence: CAGQPLGGYGYTF. The DNA for the CDR3 is TGTGCCGGCCAGCCCCTCGGCGGCTATGGCTACACCTTC.

This clone turned up a few times. This rearrangement joins TRBV18 to TRBJ2-1, with TRBD2 identical over 7 bases. Germline CDR1 and CDR2: KGHSH and LQKENI. This CDR3 has 15 residues. V gave up 3 bases and J gave up 5 bases; unmatched junction bases: 7. DNA of the CDR3: TGTGCCAGCTCACCCGGCCTAGCGGAAAACAATGAGCAGTTCTTC. Translated, it gives CASSPGLAENNEQFF.

The chain is built from TRBV7-9 and TRBJ2-3; no definite D call. In germline, CDR1 is SEHNR, CDR2 FQNEAQ (reference sequence). Trimming removed 11 bases at V and 2 bases at J, with 17 bases between. CDR3 length: 14 residues. CDR3 in DNA: TGTGCCGGTTCCCTGTCAGGCGTCACAGATACGCAGTATTTT. It specifies CAGSLSGVTDTQYF.

In its sample, this clone was seen a few times. In DNA form, the CDR3 reads TGTGCCAGCACCCCCACCTCCATGGGGGCTGTCTATGGCTACACCTTC. Protein product: CASTPTSMGAVYGYTF. This chain connects TRBV5-6 to TRBJ1-2; TRBD1 might be the D (6 bases). Germline CDR1 reads SGHDT; CDR2 reads YYEEEE. V dropped 6 bases and J dropped 4 bases, with 22 bases sitting between them. The CDR3 is 16 amino acids.

Only a few counts were recorded for this clone. This chain links TRBV7-6 with TRBJ2-3; D remains unclear. V lost 2 bases and J 4 bases, leaving 7 bases between the germline ends. Germline V CDR1 and CDR2: SGHVS, FNYEAQ. The CDR3 runs to 13 residues. The CDR3 coding sequence is TGTGCCAGCAGCTTACAGTGGTCAGATACGCAGTATTTT. This codes for CASSLQWSDTQYF.

The chain combines TRBV5-6 with TRBJ2-1, with 9 bases fitting TRBD1. The germline V gene encodes CDR1 SGHDT and CDR2 YYEEEE. The CDR3 is made up of 16 amino acids. V shed 2 bases, J shed 5 bases, and the junction held 8 bases outside the gene matches. The CDR3 loop is CASSLQGAGLHNEQFF. In DNA form, the CDR3 reads TGTGCCAGCAGCTTACAGGGGGCGGGTTTGCACAATGAGCAGTTCTTC.

This clone appeared a few times. The chain links TRBV10-3 to TRBJ2-2, with D perhaps TRBD1 (6 bases). Trimming removed 9 bases from V and 2 bases from J, with 16 bases in between. Germline V gene data show CDR1 as ENHRY and CDR2 as SYGVKD. The CDR3 extends over 15 amino acids. The CDR3 bases are TGTGCCATGCACCCCGGGACACCTAACACCGGGGAGCTGTTTTTT. Its protein is CAMHPGTPNTGELFF.

Only a few counts were recorded for this clone. The chain recombines TRBV18 with TRBJ2-5; tentative D call: TRBD1 (5 bases). Trimming took off 2 bases at V and 1 base at J, with 8 bases between the two ends. The CDR3 covers 14 residues. Germline V gene data show CDR1 as KGHSH and CDR2 as LQKENI. The DNA of the CDR3 is TGTGCCAGCTCACCAGGGGCCTTCCAAGAGACCCAGTACTTC. It encodes CASSPGAFQETQYF.

The genes are TRBV7-2 and TRBJ1-5; a possible D gene is TRBD1 (6 bases). Germline-derived CDR1 and CDR2 are SGHTA and FQGNSA. V was trimmed by 5 bases and J by 5 bases, leaving 10 bases between them. The CDR3 consists of 13 residues. The CDR3 loop is CASSRQADQPQHF. The CDR3, as DNA: TGTGCCAGCAGCCGACAGGCGGATCAGCCCCAGCATTTT.

The chain joins TRBV10-3 to TRBJ2-1, with D hard to call. The CDR3 totals 12 residues. V was clipped by 4 bases and J by 7 bases, with 8 bases between them. Looked up from germline, CDR1 is ENHRY and CDR2 is SYGVKD. CDR3: CAISVERNEQFF. The CDR3 bases are TGTGCCATCAGTGTAGAACGGAATGAGCAGTTCTTC.